These T cell receptor beta chains were read from a single sample in a study of response to subunit inactivated influenza vaccine. TCRdb ran MiXCR on the RT-PCR reads and lists one entry per CDR3 protein. The top ten clones hold under 15% of a sample with 540,000 or so distinct CDR3 sequences, over 10% of them seen once. The sequenced sample was PBMCs from blood, obtained roughly 47 days after vaccination. These receptors all come from a man aged 45 to 65 who received an inactivated influenza vaccine. The CDR3 runs from the conserved cysteine through the conserved F or W. The order of the fields is D gene, V gene, clone size, J gene, CDR3 protein, CDR3 DNA. A D gene is named only where the DNA matches it firmly. Only part of the rows carry a size: once, few, many, or a class if the clone is expanded.

D gene: TRBD1; V gene: TRBV6-1; clone size: many; J gene: TRBJ1-1; CDR3 protein: CASRRTGNTEAFF; CDR3 DNA: TGTGCCAGCAGGCGGACAGGTAACACTGAAGCTTTCTTT
D gene: TRBD1; V gene: TRBV25-1; clone size: NA; J gene: TRBJ1-2; CDR3 protein: CASSESRQGGLYGYTF; CDR3 DNA: TGTGCCAGCAGTGAATCGAGACAGGGGGGTCTCTATGGCTACACCTTC
D gene: NA; V gene: TRBV10-3; clone size: few; J gene: TRBJ1-1; CDR3 protein: CAIRETGNTEAFF; CDR3 DNA: TGTGCCATCAGGGAAACAGGGAACACTGAAGCTTTCTTT
D gene: TRBD2; V gene: TRBV29-1; clone size: few; J gene: TRBJ2-7; CDR3 protein: CSVELAGGSHDEQYF; CDR3 DNA: TGCAGCGTCGAACTAGCGGGGGGCTCACACGACGAGCAGTACTTC
D gene: NA; V gene: TRBV7-9; clone size: few; J gene: TRBJ2-2; CDR3 protein: CASPRVSSAGELFF; CDR3 DNA: TGTGCCAGCCCCAGGGTTTCTTCGGCCGGGGAGCTGTTTTTT
D gene: NA; V gene: TRBV2; clone size: NA; J gene: TRBJ1-1; CDR3 protein: CASSDLGAEAFF; CDR3 DNA: TGTGCCAGCAGTGACCTGGGAGCTGAAGCTTTCTTT
D gene: TRBD1; V gene: TRBV20-1; clone size: few; J gene: TRBJ2-7; CDR3 protein: CSARASGTGLYEQYF; CDR3 DNA: TGCAGTGCTAGGGCCTCCGGGACAGGGCTCTACGAGCAGTACTTC
D gene: TRBD1; V gene: TRBV7-9; clone size: NA; J gene: TRBJ2-1; CDR3 protein: CASTKWGTEKDNEQFF; CDR3 DNA: TGTGCCAGCACCAAATGGGGGACAGAAAAAGACAATGAGCAGTTCTTC
D gene: NA; V gene: TRBV11-2; clone size: few; J gene: TRBJ2-1; CDR3 protein: CASSLDELVEGSNEQFF; CDR3 DNA: TGTGCCAGCAGCTTAGATGAATTAGTGGAAGGCTCCAATGAGCAGTTCTTC
D gene: NA; V gene: TRBV7-9; clone size: NA; J gene: TRBJ2-7; CDR3 protein: CASSRSHEQYF; CDR3 DNA: TGTGCCAGCAGCCGGTCCCACGAGCAGTACTTC
D gene: TRBD1; V gene: TRBV7-8; clone size: NA; J gene: TRBJ2-1; CDR3 protein: CASNPGTARNEQFF; CDR3 DNA: TGTGCCAGCAATCCCGGGACAGCCCGTAATGAGCAGTTCTTC
D gene: TRBD1; V gene: TRBV18; clone size: few; J gene: TRBJ2-7; CDR3 protein: CASSPTTGQVSSYEQYF; CDR3 DNA: TGTGCCAGCTCACCCACAACCGGACAGGTCAGCTCCTACGAGCAGTACTTC
D gene: NA; V gene: TRBV24-1; clone size: few; J gene: TRBJ2-5; CDR3 protein: CATSDFVGETQYF; CDR3 DNA: TGTGCCACCAGTGATTTCGTTGGGGAGACCCAGTACTTC
D gene: NA; V gene: TRBV7-2; clone size: many; J gene: TRBJ2-5; CDR3 protein: CASSSLRDAQETQYF; CDR3 DNA: TGTGCCAGCAGCTCACTTCGGGACGCACAAGAGACCCAGTACTTC
D gene: TRBD2; V gene: TRBV25-1; clone size: few; J gene: TRBJ2-3; CDR3 protein: CASSEYSGGTTDTQYF; CDR3 DNA: TGTGCCAGCAGTGAATACAGCGGGGGGACCACAGATACGCAGTATTTT
D gene: NA; V gene: TRBV5-1; clone size: NA; J gene: TRBJ2-1; CDR3 protein: CASSSSSRNDEQFF; CDR3 DNA: TGCGCCAGCAGCTCGAGTAGCCGGAACGATGAGCAGTTCTTC
D gene: TRBD2; V gene: TRBV28; clone size: few; J gene: TRBJ2-1; CDR3 protein: CASSFRTSGIEQFF; CDR3 DNA: TGTGCCAGCAGTTTCAGGACTAGCGGGATAGAGCAGTTCTTC
D gene: NA; V gene: TRBV6-2/TRBV6-3; clone size: NA; J gene: TRBJ1-5; CDR3 protein: CASSAMGGGNQPQHF; CDR3 DNA: TGTGCCAGCAGTGCCATGGGAGGTGGCAATCAGCCCCAGCATTTT
D gene: NA; V gene: TRBV29-1; clone size: many; J gene: TRBJ2-3; CDR3 protein: CSTGVRDTQYF; CDR3 DNA: TGCAGCACGGGAGTCAGAGATACGCAGTATTTT
D gene: NA; V gene: TRBV7-2; clone size: many; J gene: TRBJ1-3; CDR3 protein: CASSPNLPGNTIYF; CDR3 DNA: TGTGCCAGCAGCCCAAATCTACCTGGAAACACCATATATTTT
D gene: TRBD2; V gene: TRBV28; clone size: NA; J gene: TRBJ2-3; CDR3 protein: CASSTLAGVADTQYF; CDR3 DNA: TGTGCCAGCAGCACACTAGCGGGAGTGGCAGATACGCAGTATTTT
D gene: TRBD2; V gene: TRBV10-3; clone size: few; J gene: TRBJ2-7; CDR3 protein: CAISEASGSYEQYF; CDR3 DNA: TGTGCCATCAGTGAAGCTAGCGGGAGCTACGAGCAGTACTTC
D gene: TRBD2; V gene: TRBV27; clone size: many; J gene: TRBJ2-2; CDR3 protein: CASSLSTSPGELFF; CDR3 DNA: TGTGCCAGCAGTTTATCGACTAGCCCCGGGGAGCTGTTTTTT
D gene: NA; V gene: TRBV5-5; clone size: few; J gene: TRBJ2-3; CDR3 protein: CASSLGERPSTDTQYF; CDR3 DNA: TGTGCCAGCAGCTTGGGCGAGCGGCCTAGCACAGATACGCAGTATTTT
D gene: TRBD1; V gene: TRBV24-1; clone size: few; J gene: TRBJ2-2; CDR3 protein: CATSDPGTENTGELFF; CDR3 DNA: TGTGCCACCAGTGACCCCGGGACAGAGAACACCGGGGAGCTGTTTTTT
D gene: TRBD1; V gene: TRBV20-1; clone size: NA; J gene: TRBJ2-1; CDR3 protein: CSAREGQGSYNEQFF; CDR3 DNA: TGCAGTGCTAGAGAGGGACAGGGCTCCTACAATGAGCAGTTCTTC
D gene: NA; V gene: TRBV29-1; clone size: many; J gene: TRBJ2-3; CDR3 protein: CSVEKPGASTDTQYF; CDR3 DNA: TGCAGCGTTGAAAAGCCAGGGGCTAGCACAGATACGCAGTATTTT
D gene: TRBD2; V gene: TRBV10-3; clone size: NA; J gene: TRBJ2-5; CDR3 protein: CTISDDGGARETQYF; CDR3 DNA: TGTACCATCAGTGATGACGGGGGGGCCCGAGAGACCCAGTACTTC
D gene: TRBD1; V gene: TRBV7-8; clone size: NA; J gene: TRBJ2-1; CDR3 protein: CASSPAATGRDNEQFF; CDR3 DNA: TGTGCCAGCAGCCCAGCTGCGACAGGGCGGGACAATGAGCAGTTCTTC
D gene: NA; V gene: TRBV14; clone size: NA; J gene: TRBJ2-2; CDR3 protein: CASSGRGENTGELFF; CDR3 DNA: TGTGCCAGCAGCGGGCGGGGCGAAAACACCGGGGAGCTGTTTTTT
D gene: TRBD1; V gene: TRBV12-3/TRBV12-4; clone size: NA; J gene: TRBJ2-3; CDR3 protein: CASQTGSTDTQYF; CDR3 DNA: TGTGCCAGTCAGACAGGGAGCACAGATACGCAGTATTTT
D gene: NA; V gene: TRBV28; clone size: few; J gene: TRBJ2-2; CDR3 protein: CASKGRPNTGELFF; CDR3 DNA: TGTGCCAGCAAGGGCAGACCGAACACCGGGGAGCTGTTTTTT
D gene: NA; V gene: TRBV27; clone size: few; J gene: TRBJ1-1; CDR3 protein: CASRFYGENTEAFF; CDR3 DNA: TGTGCCAGCAGGTTCTACGGGGAAAACACTGAAGCTTTCTTT
D gene: NA; V gene: TRBV29-1; clone size: NA; J gene: TRBJ2-3; CDR3 protein: CSVGSVLAADTQYF; CDR3 DNA: TGCAGCGTTGGGTCTGTGCTAGCCGCAGATACGCAGTATTTT
D gene: TRBD1; V gene: TRBV5-1; clone size: many; J gene: TRBJ1-1; CDR3 protein: CASSLGQGAEAFF; CDR3 DNA: TGCGCCAGCAGCTTGGGGCAGGGGGCGGAAGCTTTCTTT
D gene: NA; V gene: TRBV4-3; clone size: NA; J gene: TRBJ1-1; CDR3 protein: CASSHTAGWNTEAFF; CDR3 DNA: TGCGCCAGCAGCCACACGGCAGGCTGGAACACTGAAGCTTTCTTT
D gene: NA; V gene: TRBV10-3; clone size: NA; J gene: TRBJ2-3; CDR3 protein: CAIGNGLAADTQYF; CDR3 DNA: TGTGCCATCGGTAATGGCCTAGCTGCAGATACGCAGTATTTT
D gene: NA; V gene: TRBV4-1; clone size: NA; J gene: TRBJ2-5; CDR3 protein: CASSQDWAEEETQYF; CDR3 DNA: TGCGCCAGCAGCCAAGATTGGGCAGAGGAGGAGACCCAGTACTTC
D gene: NA; V gene: TRBV6-1; clone size: few; J gene: TRBJ1-1; CDR3 protein: CASSEADVIRTEAFF; CDR3 DNA: TGTGCCAGCAGTGAAGCAGATGTGATAAGAACTGAAGCTTTCTTT
D gene: NA; V gene: TRBV6-5; clone size: many; J gene: TRBJ2-2; CDR3 protein: CASSYVVRTTGELFF; CDR3 DNA: TGTGCCAGCAGTTACGTGGTGAGAACCACCGGGGAGCTGTTTTTT
D gene: TRBD2; V gene: TRBV20-1; clone size: NA; J gene: TRBJ2-5; CDR3 protein: CSAIAGGQETQYF; CDR3 DNA: TGCAGTGCTATAGCGGGGGGACAAGAGACCCAGTACTTC
D gene: TRBD2; V gene: TRBV7-8; clone size: once; J gene: TRBJ2-1; CDR3 protein: CASILSRLAGIDEQFF; CDR3 DNA: TGTGCCAGCATCTTATCCCGCCTAGCGGGGATCGATGAGCAGTTCTTC
D gene: TRBD2; V gene: TRBV7-2; clone size: NA; J gene: TRBJ2-5; CDR3 protein: CASSSIPGLEGETQYF; CDR3 DNA: TGTGCCAGCAGCTCGATACCGGGACTAGAGGGAGAGACCCAGTACTTC
D gene: NA; V gene: TRBV7-9; clone size: many; J gene: TRBJ2-5; CDR3 protein: CASSPSLETQYF; CDR3 DNA: TGTGCCAGCAGCCCTTCGCTAGAGACCCAGTACTTC
D gene: TRBD2; V gene: TRBV5-5; clone size: NA; J gene: TRBJ2-5; CDR3 protein: CASSHAASGGQETQYF; CDR3 DNA: TGTGCCAGCAGCCACGCCGCGAGCGGGGGTCAAGAGACCCAGTACTTC
D gene: NA; V gene: TRBV25-1; clone size: NA; J gene: TRBJ1-2; CDR3 protein: CASRTRAGYTF; CDR3 DNA: TGTGCCAGCAGAACCAGGGCTGGCTACACCTTC
D gene: NA; V gene: TRBV20-1; clone size: NA; J gene: TRBJ2-7; CDR3 protein: CSARGEYEQYF; CDR3 DNA: TGCAGTGCTAGAGGGGAGTACGAGCAGTACTTC
D gene: NA; V gene: TRBV2; clone size: NA; J gene: TRBJ1-1; CDR3 protein: CASSGQGGSTEAFF; CDR3 DNA: TGTGCCAGCAGTGGGCAGGGTGGGTCCACTGAAGCTTTCTTT
D gene: NA; V gene: TRBV12-3/TRBV12-4; clone size: many; J gene: TRBJ1-6; CDR3 protein: CASSFLGGGSPLHF; CDR3 DNA: TGTGCCAGCAGTTTTTTGGGAGGTGGTTCACCCCTCCACTTT
D gene: NA; V gene: TRBV3-1; clone size: NA; J gene: TRBJ1-1; CDR3 protein: CASSQSPLEAFF; CDR3 DNA: TGTGCCAGCAGCCAATCGCCTCTTGAAGCTTTCTTT
D gene: NA; V gene: TRBV5-6; clone size: NA; J gene: TRBJ1-2; CDR3 protein: CASSFGREPSGYTF; CDR3 DNA: TGTGCCAGCAGTTTTGGGAGGGAACCGTCGGGCTACACCTTC
D gene: NA; V gene: TRBV20-1; clone size: NA; J gene: TRBJ2-3; CDR3 protein: CSASSLPGTSTDTQYF; CDR3 DNA: TGCAGTGCTAGCTCTCTGCCAGGCACTAGCACAGATACGCAGTATTTT
D gene: NA; V gene: TRBV6-2/TRBV6-3; clone size: many; J gene: TRBJ2-7; CDR3 protein: CASRVRRNYYEQYF; CDR3 DNA: TGTGCCAGCAGGGTGAGACGGAACTACTACGAGCAGTACTTC
D gene: TRBD2; V gene: TRBV18; clone size: NA; J gene: TRBJ2-1; CDR3 protein: CASSLGTSWSNEQFF; CDR3 DNA: TGTGCCAGCTCACTAGGGACTAGCTGGTCCAATGAGCAGTTCTTC
D gene: TRBD2; V gene: TRBV7-2; clone size: few; J gene: TRBJ2-1; CDR3 protein: CASSWLPGLAGNNEQFF; CDR3 DNA: TGTGCCAGCAGCTGGTTGCCGGGACTAGCGGGTAACAATGAGCAGTTCTTC
D gene: NA; V gene: TRBV27; clone size: many; J gene: TRBJ2-7; CDR3 protein: CASSDSSYEQYF; CDR3 DNA: TGTGCCAGCAGCGATAGCTCCTACGAGCAGTACTTC
D gene: NA; V gene: TRBV11-2; clone size: few; J gene: TRBJ2-1; CDR3 protein: CASSRTRTSYNEQFF; CDR3 DNA: TGTGCCAGCAGCCGGACGAGGACGTCCTACAATGAGCAGTTCTTC
D gene: NA; V gene: TRBV20-1; clone size: NA; J gene: TRBJ2-3; CDR3 protein: CSAMVTSTDTQSF; CDR3 DNA: TGCAGTGCTATGGTCACTAGCACAGATACGCAGTCTTTT
D gene: TRBD1; V gene: TRBV6-2/TRBV6-3; clone size: NA; J gene: TRBJ1-2; CDR3 protein: CASKTGQGIRPVFGYTF; CDR3 DNA: TGTGCCAGCAAAACAGGACAGGGAATACGTCCGGTCTTTGGCTACACCTTC